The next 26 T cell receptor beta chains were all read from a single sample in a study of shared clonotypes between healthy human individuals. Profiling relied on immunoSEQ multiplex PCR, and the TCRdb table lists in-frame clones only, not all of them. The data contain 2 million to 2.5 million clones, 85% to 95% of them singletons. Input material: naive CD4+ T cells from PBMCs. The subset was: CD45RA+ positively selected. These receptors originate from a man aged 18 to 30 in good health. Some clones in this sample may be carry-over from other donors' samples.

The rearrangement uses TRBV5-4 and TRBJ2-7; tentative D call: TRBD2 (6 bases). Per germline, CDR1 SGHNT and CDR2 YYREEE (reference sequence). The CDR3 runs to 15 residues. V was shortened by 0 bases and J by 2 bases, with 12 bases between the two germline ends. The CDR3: CASSLGATRPYEQYF. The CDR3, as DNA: TGTGCCAGCAGCTTGGGGGCGACTAGACCCTACGAGCAGTACTTC.

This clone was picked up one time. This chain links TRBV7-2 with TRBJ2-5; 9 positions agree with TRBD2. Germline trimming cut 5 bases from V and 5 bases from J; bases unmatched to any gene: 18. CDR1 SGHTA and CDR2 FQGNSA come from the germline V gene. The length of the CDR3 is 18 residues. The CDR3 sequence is CASSLQLRREGGRETQYF. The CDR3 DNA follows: TGTGCCAGCAGCCTCCAGTTACGGCGGGAGGGTGGTAGGGAGACCCAGTACTTC.

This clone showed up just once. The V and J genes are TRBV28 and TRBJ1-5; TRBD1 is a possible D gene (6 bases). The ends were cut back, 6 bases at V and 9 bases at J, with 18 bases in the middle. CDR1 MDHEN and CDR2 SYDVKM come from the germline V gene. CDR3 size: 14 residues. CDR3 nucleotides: TGTGCCAGCAGCCCCCGGGGGGGCGTAGGGCCCCAGCATTTT. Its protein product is CASSPRGGVGPQHF.

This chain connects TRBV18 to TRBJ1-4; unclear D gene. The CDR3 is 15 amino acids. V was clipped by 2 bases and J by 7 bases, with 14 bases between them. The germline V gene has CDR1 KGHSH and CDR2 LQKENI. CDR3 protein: CASSPGLGRGEKLFF. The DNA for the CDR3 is TGTGCCAGCTCACCAGGTTTAGGGAGAGGTGAAAAACTGTTTTTT.

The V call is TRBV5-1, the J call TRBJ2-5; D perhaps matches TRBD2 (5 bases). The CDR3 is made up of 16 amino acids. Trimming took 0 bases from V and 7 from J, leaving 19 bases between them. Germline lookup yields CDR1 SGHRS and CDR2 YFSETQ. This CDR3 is CASSLVVGGPAGTQYF. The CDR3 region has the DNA TGCGCCAGCAGCTTGGTGGTCGGCGGGCCGGCCGGGACCCAGTACTTC.

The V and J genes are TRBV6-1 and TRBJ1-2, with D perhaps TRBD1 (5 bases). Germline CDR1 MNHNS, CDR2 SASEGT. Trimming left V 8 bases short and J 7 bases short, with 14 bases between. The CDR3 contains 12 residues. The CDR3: CASAWTLGGYTF. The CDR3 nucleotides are TGTGCCAGCGCTTGGACACTTGGTGGCTACACCTTC.

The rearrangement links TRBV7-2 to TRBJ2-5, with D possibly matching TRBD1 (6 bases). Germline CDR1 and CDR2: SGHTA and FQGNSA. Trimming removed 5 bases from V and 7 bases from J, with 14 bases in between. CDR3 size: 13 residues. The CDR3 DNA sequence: TGTGCCAGCAGCCCCCGACAGGACGCGACCCAGTACTTC. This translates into CASSPRQDATQYF.

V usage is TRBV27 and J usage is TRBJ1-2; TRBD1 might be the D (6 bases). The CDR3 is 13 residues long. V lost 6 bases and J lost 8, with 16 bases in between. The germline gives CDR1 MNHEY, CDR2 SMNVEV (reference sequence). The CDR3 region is CASSSTGREGYTF. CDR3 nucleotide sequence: TGTGCCAGCAGCTCCACAGGGCGCGAGGGCTACACCTTC.

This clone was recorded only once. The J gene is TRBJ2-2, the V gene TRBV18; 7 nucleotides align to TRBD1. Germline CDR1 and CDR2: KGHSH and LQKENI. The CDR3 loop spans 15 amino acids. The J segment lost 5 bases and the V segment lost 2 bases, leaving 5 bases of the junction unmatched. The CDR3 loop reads CASSPSGTATGELFF. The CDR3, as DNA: TGTGCCAGCTCACCAAGTGGGACAGCTACCGGGGAGCTGTTTTTT.

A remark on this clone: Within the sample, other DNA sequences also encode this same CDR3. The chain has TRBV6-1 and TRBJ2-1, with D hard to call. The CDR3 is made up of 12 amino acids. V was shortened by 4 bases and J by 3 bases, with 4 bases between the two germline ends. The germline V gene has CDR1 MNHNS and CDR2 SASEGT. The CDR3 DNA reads TGTGCCAGCAGTGGAGGCTACAATGAGCAGTTCTTC. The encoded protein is CASSGGYNEQFF.

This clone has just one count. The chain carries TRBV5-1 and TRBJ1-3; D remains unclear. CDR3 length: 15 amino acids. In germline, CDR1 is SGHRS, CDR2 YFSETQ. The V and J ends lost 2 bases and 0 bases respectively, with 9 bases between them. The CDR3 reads CASSLQGGSGNTIYF. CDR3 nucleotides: TGCGCCAGCAGCTTACAAGGTGGCTCTGGAAACACCATATATTTT.

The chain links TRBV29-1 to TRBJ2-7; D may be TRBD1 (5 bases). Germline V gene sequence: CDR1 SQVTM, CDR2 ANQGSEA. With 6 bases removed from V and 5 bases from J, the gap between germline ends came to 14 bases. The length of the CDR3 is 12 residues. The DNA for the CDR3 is TGCAGCGTGCGCGGACAACCTAACGAGCAGTACTTC. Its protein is CSVRGQPNEQYF.

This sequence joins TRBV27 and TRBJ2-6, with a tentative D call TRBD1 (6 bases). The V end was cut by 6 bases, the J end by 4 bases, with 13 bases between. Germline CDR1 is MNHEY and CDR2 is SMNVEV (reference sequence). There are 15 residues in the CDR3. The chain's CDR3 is CASSPLGAGANVLTF. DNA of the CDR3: TGTGCCAGCAGCCCCCTGGGGGCCGGGGCCAACGTCCTGACTTTC.

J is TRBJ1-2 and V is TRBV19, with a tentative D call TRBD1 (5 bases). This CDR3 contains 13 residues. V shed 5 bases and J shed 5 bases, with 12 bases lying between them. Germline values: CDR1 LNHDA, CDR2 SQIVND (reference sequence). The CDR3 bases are TGTGCCAGTAGTGAGGACGGGGGATATGGCTACACCTTC. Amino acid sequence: CASSEDGGYGYTF.

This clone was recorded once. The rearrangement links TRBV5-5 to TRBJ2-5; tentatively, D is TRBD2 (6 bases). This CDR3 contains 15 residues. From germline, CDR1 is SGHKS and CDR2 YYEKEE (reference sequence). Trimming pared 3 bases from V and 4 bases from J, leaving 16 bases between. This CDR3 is CASSSGPQEGETQYF. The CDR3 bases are TGTGCCAGCAGCTCCGGGCCCCAGGAGGGAGAGACCCAGTACTTC. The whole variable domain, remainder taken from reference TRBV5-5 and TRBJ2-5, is DAGVTQSPTHLIKTRGQQVTLRCSPISGHKSVSWYQQVLGQGPQFIFQYYEKEERGRGNFPDRFSARQFPNYSSELNVNALLLGDSALYLCASSSGPQEGETQYFGPGTRLLVL.

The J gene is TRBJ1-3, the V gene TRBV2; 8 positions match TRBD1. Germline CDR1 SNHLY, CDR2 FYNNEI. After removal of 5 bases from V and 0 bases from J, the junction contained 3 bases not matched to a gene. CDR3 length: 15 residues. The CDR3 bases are TGTGCCAGCAGTAGACAGGGGCGCTCTGGAAACACCATATATTTT. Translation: CASSRQGRSGNTIYF. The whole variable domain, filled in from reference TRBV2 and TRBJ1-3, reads EPEVTQTPSHQVTQMGQEVILRCVPISNHLYFYWYRQILGQKVEFLVSFYNNEISEKSEIFDDQFSVERPDGSNFTLKIRSTKLEDSAMYFCASSRQGRSGNTIYFGEGSWLTVV.

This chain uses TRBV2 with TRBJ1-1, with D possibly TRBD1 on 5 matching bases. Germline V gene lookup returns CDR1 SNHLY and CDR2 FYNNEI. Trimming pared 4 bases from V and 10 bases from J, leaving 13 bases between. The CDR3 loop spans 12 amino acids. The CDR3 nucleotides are TGTGCCAGCAGTGCGGGCGGGACTCGAGCTTTCTTT. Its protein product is CASSAGGTRAFF.

CDR3 in DNA: TGTGCCAGCGGGACTGCCCGGGGTGAGCAGTACTTC. Translated: CASGTARGEQYF. The rearrangement uses TRBV7-3 and TRBJ2-7, with a tentative D call TRBD2 (6 bases). V was pared by 8 bases and J by 7 bases, with 15 bases between. Germline assignment: CDR1 SGHTA and CDR2 FQGTGA. The CDR3 has 12 amino acids.

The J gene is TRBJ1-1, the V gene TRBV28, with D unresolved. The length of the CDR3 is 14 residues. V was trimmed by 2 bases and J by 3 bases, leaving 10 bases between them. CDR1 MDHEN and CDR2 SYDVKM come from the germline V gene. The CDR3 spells CASSLRQEYTEAFF. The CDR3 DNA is TGTGCCAGCAGTTTAAGGCAGGAGTACACTGAAGCTTTCTTT.

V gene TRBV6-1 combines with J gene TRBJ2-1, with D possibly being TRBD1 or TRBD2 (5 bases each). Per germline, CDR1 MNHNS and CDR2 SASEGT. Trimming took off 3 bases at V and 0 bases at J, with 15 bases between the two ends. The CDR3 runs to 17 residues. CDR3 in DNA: TGTGCCAGCAGTGAGGGGACGGCTGGGAGCTCCTACAATGAGCAGTTCTTC. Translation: CASSEGTAGSSYNEQFF.

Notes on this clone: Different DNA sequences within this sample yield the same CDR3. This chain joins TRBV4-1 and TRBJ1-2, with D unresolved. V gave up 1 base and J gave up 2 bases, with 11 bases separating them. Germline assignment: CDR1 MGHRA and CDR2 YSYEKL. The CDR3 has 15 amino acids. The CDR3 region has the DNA TGCGCCAGCAGCCAAGTAGGTCGGGGAAACTATGGCTACACCTTC. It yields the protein CASSQVGRGNYGYTF.

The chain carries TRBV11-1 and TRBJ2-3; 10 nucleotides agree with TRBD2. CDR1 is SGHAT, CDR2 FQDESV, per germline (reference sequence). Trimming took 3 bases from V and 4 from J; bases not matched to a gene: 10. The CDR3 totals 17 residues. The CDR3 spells CASSFSRSGRAADTQYF. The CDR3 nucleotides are TGTGCCAGCAGCTTTTCAAGGAGCGGGAGGGCGGCAGATACGCAGTATTTT.

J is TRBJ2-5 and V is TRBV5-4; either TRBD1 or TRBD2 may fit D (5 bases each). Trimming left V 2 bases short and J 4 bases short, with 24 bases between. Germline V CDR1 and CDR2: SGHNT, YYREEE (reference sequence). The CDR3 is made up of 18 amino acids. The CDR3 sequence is CASSFIRAALGTGETQYF. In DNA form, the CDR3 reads TGTGCCAGCAGCTTTATTAGGGCGGCCCTGGGGACGGGAGAGACCCAGTACTTC.

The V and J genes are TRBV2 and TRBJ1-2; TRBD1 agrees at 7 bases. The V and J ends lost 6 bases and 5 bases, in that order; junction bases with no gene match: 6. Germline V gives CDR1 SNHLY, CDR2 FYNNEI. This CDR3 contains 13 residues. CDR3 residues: CASRDGTAYGYTF. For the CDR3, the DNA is TGTGCCAGCAGAGACGGGACAGCATATGGCTACACCTTC.

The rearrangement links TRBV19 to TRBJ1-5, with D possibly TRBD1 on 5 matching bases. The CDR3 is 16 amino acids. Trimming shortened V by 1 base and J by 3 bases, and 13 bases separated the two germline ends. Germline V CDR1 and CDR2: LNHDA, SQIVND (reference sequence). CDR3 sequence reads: CASSIVTGLVNQPQHF. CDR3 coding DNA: TGTGCCAGTAGTATAGTCACGGGGCTGGTCAATCAGCCCCAGCATTTT. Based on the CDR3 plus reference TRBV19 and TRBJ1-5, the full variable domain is DGGITQSPKYLFRKEGQNVTLSCEQNLNHDAMYWYRQDPGQGLRLIYYSQIVNDFQKGDIAEGYSVSREKKESFPLTVTSAQKNPTAFYLCASSIVTGLVNQPQHFGDGTRLSIL.

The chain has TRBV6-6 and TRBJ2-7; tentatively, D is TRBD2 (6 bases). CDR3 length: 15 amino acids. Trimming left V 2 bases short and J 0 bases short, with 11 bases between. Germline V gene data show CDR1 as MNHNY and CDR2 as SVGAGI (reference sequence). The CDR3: CASSYGVGSSYEQYF. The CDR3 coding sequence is TGTGCCAGCAGTTACGGGGTCGGGAGCTCCTACGAGCAGTACTTC.